This TCR beta chain derives from a study of STAT5B mutations in CD4+ large granular lymphocyte leukemia. Findings of the study overall: Over 20% of private leukemic clonotypes occurred rarely in other patients' non-leukemic repertoires.

This clone was counted once. Antigen unknown. The V end lost 6 bases, the J end lost 8 bases, and 11 bases lay between the germline ends. Germline assignment: CDR1 LGHNT and CDR2 FRNRAP. CDR3 length: 12 residues. Profiled with immunoSEQ multiplex PCR; TCRdb holds only in-frame clones, not every one. The sample carries approximately 30,000 clones, over 60% recorded once. The V gene is TRBV12-5, the J gene TRBJ2-1; D not resolved. This receptor was identified in a human donor in good health. Sequenced material: CD4+ T cells from blood buffy coats. The CDR3 DNA follows: TGTGCTAGTGGCTCCTGGCTCTATGAGCAGTTCTTC. Translated, it gives CASGSWLYEQFF.